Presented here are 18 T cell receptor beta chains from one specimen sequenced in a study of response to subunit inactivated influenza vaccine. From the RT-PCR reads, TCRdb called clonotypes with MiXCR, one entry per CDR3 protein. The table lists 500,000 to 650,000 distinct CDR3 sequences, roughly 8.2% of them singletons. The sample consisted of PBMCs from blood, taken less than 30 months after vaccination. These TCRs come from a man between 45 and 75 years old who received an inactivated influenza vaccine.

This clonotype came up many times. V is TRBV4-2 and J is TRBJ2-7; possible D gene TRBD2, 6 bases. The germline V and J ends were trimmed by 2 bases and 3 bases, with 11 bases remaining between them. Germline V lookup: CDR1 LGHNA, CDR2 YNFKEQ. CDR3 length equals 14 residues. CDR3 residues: CASSQRDSDYEQYF. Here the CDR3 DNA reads TGTGCCAGCAGCCAAAGGGACTCAGACTACGAGCAGTACTTC.

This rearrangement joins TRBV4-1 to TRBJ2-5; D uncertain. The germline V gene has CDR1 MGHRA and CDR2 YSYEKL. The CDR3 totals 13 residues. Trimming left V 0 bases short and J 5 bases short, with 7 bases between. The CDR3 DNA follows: TGCGCCAGCAGCCAAGACCCCTCGGAGACCCAGTACTTC. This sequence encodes CASSQDPSETQYF.

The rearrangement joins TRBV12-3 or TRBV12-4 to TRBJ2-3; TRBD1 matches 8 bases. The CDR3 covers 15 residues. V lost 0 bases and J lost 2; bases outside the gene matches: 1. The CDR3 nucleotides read TGTGCCAGCAGTTTAGCGACAGGGGCCACAGATACGCAGTATTTT. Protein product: CASSLATGATDTQYF.

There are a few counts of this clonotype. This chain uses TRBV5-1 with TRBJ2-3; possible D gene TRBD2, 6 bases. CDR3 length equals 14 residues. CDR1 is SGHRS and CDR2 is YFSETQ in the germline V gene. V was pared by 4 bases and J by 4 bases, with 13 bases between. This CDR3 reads CASSAGRAADTQYF. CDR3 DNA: TGCGCCAGCAGCGCGGGACGAGCCGCAGATACGCAGTATTTT. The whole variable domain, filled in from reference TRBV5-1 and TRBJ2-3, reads KAGVTQTPRYLIKTRGQQVTLSCSPISGHRSVSWYQQTPGQGLQFLFEYFSETQRNKGNFPGRFSGRQFSNSRSEMNVSTLELGDSALYLCASSAGRAADTQYFGPGTRLTVL.

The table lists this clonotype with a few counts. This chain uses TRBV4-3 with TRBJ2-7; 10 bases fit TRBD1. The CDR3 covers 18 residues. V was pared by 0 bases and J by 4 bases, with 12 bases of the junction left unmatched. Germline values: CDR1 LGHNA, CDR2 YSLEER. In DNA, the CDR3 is TGCGCCAGCAGCCAAGAAATCATGGGCGGGACAGGGGTATACGAGCAGTACTTC. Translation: CASSQEIMGGTGVYEQYF.

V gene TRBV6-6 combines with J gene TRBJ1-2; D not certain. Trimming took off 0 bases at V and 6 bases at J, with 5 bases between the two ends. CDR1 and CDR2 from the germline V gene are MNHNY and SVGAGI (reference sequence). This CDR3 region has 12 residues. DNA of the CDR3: TGTGCCAGCAGTTACTCCCGTAATGGCTACACCTTC. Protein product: CASSYSRNGYTF.

The CDR3 here is CATSAYLQGRETQYF. Written as DNA, the CDR3 is TGTGCCACCAGTGCCTATCTACAGGGCCGGGAGACCCAGTACTTC. The gene calls are TRBV24-1 and TRBJ2-5, with D tentatively TRBD1 (6 bases). The CDR3 has 15 amino acids. The germline gives CDR1 KGHDR, CDR2 SFDVKD. V was shortened by 5 bases and J by 5 bases, with 17 bases between the two germline ends.

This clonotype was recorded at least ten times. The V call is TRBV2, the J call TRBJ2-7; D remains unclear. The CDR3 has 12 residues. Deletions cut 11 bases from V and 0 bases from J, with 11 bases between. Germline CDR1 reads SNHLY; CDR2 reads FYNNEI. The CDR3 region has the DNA TGTGCCGGTTGTTCTGACTCCTACGAGCAGTACTTC. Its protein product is CAGCSDSYEQYF.

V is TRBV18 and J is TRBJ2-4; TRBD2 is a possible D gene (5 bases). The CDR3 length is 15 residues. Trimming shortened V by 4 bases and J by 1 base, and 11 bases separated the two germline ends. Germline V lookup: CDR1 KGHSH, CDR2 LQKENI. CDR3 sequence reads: CASSRGEEAKNIQYF. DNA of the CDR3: TGTGCCAGCTCACGGGGAGAGGAGGCCAAAAACATTCAGTACTTC.

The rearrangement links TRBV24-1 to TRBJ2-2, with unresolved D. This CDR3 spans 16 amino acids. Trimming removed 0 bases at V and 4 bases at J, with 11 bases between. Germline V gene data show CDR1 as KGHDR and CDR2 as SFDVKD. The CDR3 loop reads CATSDLRQVATGELFF. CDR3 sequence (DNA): TGTGCCACCAGTGATTTGCGGCAGGTGGCCACCGGGGAGCTGTTTTTT.

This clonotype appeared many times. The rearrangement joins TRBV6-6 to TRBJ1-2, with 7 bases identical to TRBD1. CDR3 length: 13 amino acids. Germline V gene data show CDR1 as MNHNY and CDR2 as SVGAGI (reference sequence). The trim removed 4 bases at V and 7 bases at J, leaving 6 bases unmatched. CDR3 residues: CASSSTGYGGYTF. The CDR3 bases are TGTGCCAGCAGTTCGACAGGGTACGGTGGCTACACCTTC.

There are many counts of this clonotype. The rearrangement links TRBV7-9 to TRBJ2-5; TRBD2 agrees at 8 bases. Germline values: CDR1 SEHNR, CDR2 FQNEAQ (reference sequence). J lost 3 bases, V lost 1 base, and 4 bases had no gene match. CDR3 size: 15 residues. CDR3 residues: CASSLGLAIEETQYF. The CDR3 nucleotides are TGTGCCAGCAGCTTAGGACTAGCGATCGAAGAGACCCAGTACTTC.

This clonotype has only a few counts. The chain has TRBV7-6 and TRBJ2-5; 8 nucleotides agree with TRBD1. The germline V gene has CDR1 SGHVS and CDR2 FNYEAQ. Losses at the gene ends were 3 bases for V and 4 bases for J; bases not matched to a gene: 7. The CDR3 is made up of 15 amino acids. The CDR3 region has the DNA TGTGCCAGCAGCTTTGCAGGGGGCAGGCGAGAGACCCAGTACTTC. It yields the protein CASSFAGGRRETQYF.

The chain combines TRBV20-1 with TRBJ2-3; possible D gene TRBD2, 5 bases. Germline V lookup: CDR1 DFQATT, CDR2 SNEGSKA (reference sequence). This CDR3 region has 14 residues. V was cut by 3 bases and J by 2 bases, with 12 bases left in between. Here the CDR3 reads CSARFREYTDTQYF. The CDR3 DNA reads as TGCAGTGCTAGGTTCCGGGAATACACAGATACGCAGTATTTT.

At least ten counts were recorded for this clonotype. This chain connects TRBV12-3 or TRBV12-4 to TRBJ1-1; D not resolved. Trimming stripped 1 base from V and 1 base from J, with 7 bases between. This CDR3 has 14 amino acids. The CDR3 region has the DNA TGTGCCAGCAGTTTAGGAGGGTCGAACACTGAAGCTTTCTTT. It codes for CASSLGGSNTEAFF.

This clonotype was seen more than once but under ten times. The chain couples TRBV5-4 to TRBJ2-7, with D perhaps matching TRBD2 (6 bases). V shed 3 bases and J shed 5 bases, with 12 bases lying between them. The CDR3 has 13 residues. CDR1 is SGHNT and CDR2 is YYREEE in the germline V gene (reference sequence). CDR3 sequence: CASSWDWNDEQYF. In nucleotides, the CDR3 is TGTGCCAGCAGCTGGGACTGGAATGACGAGCAGTACTTC.

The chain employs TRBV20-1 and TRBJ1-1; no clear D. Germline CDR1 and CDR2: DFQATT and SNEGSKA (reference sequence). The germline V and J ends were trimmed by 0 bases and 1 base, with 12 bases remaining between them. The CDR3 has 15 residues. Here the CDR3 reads CSARDLGRQNTEAFF. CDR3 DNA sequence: TGCAGTGCTAGAGATCTGGGGAGACAGAACACTGAAGCTTTCTTT.

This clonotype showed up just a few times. The CDR3 bases are TGTGCCAGCAGTTACATGGACAGCACAGATACGCAGTATTTT. It encodes CASSYMDSTDTQYF. The rearrangement links TRBV6-2 or TRBV6-3 to TRBJ2-3, with unresolved D. This CDR3 comprises 14 residues. Trimming left V 2 bases short and J 0 bases short, with 6 bases between. CDR1 and CDR2 (germline): MNHEY, SVGEGT.